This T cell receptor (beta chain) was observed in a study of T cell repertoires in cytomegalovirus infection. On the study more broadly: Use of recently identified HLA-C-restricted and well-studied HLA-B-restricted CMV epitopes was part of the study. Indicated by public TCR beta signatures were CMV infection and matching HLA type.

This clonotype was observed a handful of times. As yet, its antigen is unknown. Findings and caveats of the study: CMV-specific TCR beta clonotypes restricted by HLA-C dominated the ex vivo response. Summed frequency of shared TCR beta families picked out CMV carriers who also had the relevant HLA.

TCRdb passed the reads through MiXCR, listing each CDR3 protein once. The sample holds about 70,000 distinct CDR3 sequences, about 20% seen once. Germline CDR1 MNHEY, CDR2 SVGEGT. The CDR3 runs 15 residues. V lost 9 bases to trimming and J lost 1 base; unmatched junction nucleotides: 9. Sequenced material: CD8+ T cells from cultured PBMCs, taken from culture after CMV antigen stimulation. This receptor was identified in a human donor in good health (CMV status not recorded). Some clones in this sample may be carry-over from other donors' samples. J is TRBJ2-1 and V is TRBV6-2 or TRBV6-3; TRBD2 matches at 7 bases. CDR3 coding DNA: TGTGCCAGTTTAGATGGGGGGGGATCCTACAATGAGCAGTTCTTC. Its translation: CASLDGGGSYNEQFF.